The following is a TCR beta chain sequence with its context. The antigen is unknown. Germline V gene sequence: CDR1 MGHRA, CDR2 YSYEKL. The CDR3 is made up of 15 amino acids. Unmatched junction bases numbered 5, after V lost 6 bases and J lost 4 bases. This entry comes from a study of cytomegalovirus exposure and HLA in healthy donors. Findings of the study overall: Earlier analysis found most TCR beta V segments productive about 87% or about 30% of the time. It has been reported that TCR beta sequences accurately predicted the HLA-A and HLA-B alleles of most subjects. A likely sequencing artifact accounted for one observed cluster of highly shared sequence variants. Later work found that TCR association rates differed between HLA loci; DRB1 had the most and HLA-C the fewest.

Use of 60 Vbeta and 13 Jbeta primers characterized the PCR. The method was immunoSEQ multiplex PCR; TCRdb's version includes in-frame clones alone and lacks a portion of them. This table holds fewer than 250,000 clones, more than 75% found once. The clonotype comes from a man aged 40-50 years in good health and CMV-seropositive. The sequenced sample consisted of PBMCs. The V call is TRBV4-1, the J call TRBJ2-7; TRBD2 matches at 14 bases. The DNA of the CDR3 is TGCGCCAGCAGACGCGGGACTAGCGGGAGTTACGAGCAGTACTTC. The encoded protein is CASRRGTSGSYEQYF.